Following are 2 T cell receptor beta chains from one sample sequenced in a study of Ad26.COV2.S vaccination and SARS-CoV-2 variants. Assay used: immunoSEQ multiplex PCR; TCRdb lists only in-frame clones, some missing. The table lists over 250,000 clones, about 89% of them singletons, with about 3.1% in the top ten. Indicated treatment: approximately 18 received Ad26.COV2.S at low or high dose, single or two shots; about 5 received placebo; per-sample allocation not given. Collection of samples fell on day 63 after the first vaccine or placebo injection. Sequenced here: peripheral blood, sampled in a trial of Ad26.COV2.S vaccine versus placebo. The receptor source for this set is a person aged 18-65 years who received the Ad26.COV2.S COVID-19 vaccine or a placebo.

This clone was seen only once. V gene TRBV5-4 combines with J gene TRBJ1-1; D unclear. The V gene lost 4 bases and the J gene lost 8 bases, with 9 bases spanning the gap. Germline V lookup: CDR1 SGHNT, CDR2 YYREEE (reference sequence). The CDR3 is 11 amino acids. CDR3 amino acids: CASSTESEAFF. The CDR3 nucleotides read TGTGCCAGCAGCACTGAGAGCGAAGCTTTCTTT.

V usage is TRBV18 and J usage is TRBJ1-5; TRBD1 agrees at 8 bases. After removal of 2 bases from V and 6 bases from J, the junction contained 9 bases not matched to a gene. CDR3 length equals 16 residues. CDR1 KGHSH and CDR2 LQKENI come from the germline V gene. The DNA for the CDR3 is TGTGCCAGCTCACCAGTTCCGGACAGGGAGGGTCAGCCCCAGCATTTT. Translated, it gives CASSPVPDREGQPQHF.